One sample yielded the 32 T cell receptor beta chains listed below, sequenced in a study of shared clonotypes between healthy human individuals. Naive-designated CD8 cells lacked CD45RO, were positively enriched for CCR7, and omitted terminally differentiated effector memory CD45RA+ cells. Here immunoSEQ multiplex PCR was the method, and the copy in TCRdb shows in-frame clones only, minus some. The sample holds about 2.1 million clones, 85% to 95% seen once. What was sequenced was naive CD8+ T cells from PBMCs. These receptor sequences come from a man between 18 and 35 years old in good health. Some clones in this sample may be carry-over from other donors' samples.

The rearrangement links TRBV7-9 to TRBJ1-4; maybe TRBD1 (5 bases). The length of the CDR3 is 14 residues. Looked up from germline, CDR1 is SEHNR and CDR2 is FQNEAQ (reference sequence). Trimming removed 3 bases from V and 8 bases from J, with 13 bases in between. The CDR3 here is CASSFPGQEEKLFF. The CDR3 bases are TGTGCCAGCAGCTTTCCCGGACAAGAAGAAAAACTGTTTTTT.

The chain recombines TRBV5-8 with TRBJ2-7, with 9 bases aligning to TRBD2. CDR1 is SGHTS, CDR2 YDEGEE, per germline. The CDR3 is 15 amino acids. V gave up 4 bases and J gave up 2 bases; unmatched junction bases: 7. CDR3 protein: CASSKGLAVTYEQYF. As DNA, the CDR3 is TGTGCCAGCAGCAAGGGACTAGCAGTAACCTACGAGCAGTACTTC.

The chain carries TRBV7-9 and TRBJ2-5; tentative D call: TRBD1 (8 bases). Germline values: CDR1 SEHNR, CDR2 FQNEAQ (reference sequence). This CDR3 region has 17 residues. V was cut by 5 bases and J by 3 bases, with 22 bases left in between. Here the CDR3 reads CASSPRQGREQKETQYF. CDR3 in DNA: TGTGCCAGCAGCCCCAGACAGGGGCGGGAGCAAAAAGAGACCCAGTACTTC.

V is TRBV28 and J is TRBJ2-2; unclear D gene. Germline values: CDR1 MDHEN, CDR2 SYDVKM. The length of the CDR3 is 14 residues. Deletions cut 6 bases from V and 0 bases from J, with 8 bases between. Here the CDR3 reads CASSNTANTGELFF. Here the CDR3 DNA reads TGTGCCAGCAGCAACACAGCGAACACCGGGGAGCTGTTTTTT.

CDR3: CASSKGQGGTDTQYF. Written as DNA, the CDR3 is TGTGCCAGCAGTAAGGGACAGGGGGGCACAGATACGCAGTATTTT. This chain connects TRBV11-3 to TRBJ2-3, with 11 bases identical to TRBD1. The germline CDR1 and CDR2 sequences are SGHNT and YENEEA. CDR3 length: 15 residues. V shed 6 bases and J 1 base; nucleotides not matched to a gene: 3.

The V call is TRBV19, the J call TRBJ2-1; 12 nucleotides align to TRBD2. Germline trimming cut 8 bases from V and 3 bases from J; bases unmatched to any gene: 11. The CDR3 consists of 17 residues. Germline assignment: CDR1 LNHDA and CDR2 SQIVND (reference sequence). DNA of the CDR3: TGTGCCAGTTCCGGGACTAGCGGGTACTCTTTCTACAATGAGCAGTTCTTC. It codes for CASSGTSGYSFYNEQFF.

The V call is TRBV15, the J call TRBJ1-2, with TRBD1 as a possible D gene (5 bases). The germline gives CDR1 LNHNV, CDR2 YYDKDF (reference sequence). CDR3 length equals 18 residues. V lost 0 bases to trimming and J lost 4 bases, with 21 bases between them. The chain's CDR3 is CATSRDGTRGAYGYGYTF. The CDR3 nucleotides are TGTGCCACCAGCAGAGATGGGACGAGAGGAGCTTACGGCTATGGCTACACCTTC. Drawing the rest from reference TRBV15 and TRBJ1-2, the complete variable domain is DAMVIQNPRYQVTQFGKPVTLSCSQTLNHNVMYWYQQKSSQAPKLLFHYYDKDFNNEADTPDNFQSRRPNTSFCFLDIRSPGLGDTAMYLCATSRDGTRGAYGYGYTFGSGTRLTVV.

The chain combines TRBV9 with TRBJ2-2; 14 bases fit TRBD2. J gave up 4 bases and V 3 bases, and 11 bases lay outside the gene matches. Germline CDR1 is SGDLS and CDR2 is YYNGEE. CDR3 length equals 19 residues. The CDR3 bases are TGTGCCAGCAGCGGACCGGGACTAGCGGGAGAGGGGAGCACCGGGGAGCTGTTTTTT. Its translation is CASSGPGLAGEGSTGELFF.

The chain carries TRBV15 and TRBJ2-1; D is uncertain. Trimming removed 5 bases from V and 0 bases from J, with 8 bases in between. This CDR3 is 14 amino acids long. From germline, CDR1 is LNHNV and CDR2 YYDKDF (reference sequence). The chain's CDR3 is CATSGPNSYNEQFF. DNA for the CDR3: TGTGCCACCAGCGGACCGAACTCCTACAATGAGCAGTTCTTC.

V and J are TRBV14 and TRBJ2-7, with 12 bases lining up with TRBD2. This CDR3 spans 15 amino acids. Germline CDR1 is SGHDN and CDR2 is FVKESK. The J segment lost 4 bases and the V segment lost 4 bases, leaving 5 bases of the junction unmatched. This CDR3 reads CASSRSGLAGYEQYF. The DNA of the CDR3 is TGTGCCAGCAGCCGTTCCGGACTAGCGGGATACGAGCAGTACTTC. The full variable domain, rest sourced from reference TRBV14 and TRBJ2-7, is EAGVTQFPSHSVIEKGQTVTLRCDPISGHDNLYWYRRVMGKEIKFLLHFVKESKQDESGMPNNRFLAERTGGTYSTLKVQPAELEDSGVYFCASSRSGLAGYEQYFGPGTRLTVT.

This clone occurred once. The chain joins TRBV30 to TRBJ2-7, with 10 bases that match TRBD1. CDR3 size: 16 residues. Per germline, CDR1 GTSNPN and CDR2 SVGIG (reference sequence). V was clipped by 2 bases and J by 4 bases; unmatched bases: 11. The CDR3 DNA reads TGTGCCTGGAGTCCCCCGGGGACAGGGGTATGGTACGAGCAGTACTTC. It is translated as CAWSPPGTGVWYEQYF. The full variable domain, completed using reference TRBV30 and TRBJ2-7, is SQTIHQWPATLVQPVGSPLSLECTVEGTSNPNLYWYRQAAGRGLQLLFYSVGIGQISSEVPQNLSASRPQDRQFILSSKKLLLSDSGFYLCAWSPPGTGVWYEQYFGPGTRLTVT.

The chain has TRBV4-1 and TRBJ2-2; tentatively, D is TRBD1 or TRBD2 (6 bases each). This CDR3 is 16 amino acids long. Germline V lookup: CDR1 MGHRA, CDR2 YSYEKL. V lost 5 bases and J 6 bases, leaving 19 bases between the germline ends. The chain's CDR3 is CASSLVGFGGAGELFF. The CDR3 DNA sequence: TGCGCCAGCAGCTTGGTAGGGTTCGGGGGCGCCGGGGAGCTGTTTTTT.

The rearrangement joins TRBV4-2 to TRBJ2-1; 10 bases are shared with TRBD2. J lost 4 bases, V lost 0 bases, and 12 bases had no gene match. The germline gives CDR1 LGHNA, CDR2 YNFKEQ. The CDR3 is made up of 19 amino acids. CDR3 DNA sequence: TGTGCCAGCAGCCAAGATAATCTGGTACTAGCGGGGTTTTACAATGAGCAGTTCTTC. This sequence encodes CASSQDNLVLAGFYNEQFF.

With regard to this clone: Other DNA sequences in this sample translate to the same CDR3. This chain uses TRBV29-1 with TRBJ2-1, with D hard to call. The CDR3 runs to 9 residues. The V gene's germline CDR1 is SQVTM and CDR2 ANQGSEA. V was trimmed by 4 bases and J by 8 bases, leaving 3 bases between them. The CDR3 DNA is TGCAGCGTTGGGGATGAGCAGTTCTTC. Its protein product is CSVGDEQFF.

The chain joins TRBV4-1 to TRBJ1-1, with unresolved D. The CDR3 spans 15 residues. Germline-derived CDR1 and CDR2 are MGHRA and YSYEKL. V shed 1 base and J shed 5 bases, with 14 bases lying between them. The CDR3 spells CASSQAPPPGTEAFF. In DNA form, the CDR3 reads TGCGCCAGCAGCCAAGCCCCGCCTCCGGGGACTGAAGCTTTCTTT.

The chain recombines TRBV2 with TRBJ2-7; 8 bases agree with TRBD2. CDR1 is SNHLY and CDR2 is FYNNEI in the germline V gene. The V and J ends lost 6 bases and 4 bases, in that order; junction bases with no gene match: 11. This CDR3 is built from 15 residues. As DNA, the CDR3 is TGTGCCAGCAGGGTAGCGGGATCAAGCTTTTACGAGCAGTACTTC. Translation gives CASRVAGSSFYEQYF.

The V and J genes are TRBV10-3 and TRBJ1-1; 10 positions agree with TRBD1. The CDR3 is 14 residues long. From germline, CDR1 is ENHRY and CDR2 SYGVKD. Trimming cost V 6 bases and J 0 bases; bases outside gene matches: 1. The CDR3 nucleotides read TGTGCCATCAGGACAGGGGGCATGAACACTGAAGCTTTCTTT. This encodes CAIRTGGMNTEAFF.

In DNA form, the CDR3 reads TGCGCCAGCAGCCAAGGGAGGGGCTCCTACGAGCAGTACTTC. Translated, it gives CASSQGRGSYEQYF. The genes are TRBV4-1 and TRBJ2-5; a possible D gene is TRBD2 (6 bases). The J call may be mistaken, given a closer DNA end match to TRBJ2-7. CDR3 length: 14 residues. Germline CDR1 and CDR2: MGHRA and YSYEKL.

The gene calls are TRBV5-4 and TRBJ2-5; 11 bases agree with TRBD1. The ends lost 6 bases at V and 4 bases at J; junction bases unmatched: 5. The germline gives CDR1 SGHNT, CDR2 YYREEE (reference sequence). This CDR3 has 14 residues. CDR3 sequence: CASTRDRGTETQYF. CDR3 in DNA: TGTGCCAGCACCCGGGACAGGGGGACAGAGACCCAGTACTTC.

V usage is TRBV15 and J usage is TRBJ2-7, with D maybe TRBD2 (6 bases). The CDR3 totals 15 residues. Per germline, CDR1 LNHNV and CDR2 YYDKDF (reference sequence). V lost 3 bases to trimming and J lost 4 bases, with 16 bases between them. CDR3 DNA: TGTGCCACCAGCAGGGGGGTGGGAGGACTATACGAGCAGTACTTC. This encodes CATSRGVGGLYEQYF.

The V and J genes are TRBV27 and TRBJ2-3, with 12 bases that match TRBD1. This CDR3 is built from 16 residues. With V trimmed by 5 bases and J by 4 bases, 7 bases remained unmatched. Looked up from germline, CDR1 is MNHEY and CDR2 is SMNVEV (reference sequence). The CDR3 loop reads CASSLRDRGPPDTQYF. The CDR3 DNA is TGTGCCAGCAGTCTACGGGACAGGGGGCCCCCAGATACGCAGTATTTT.

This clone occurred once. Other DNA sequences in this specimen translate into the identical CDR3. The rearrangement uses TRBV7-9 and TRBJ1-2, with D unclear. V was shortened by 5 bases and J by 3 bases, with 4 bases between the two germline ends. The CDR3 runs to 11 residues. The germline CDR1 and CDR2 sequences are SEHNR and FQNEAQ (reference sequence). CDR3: CASSRDYGYTF. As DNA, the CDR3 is TGTGCCAGCAGCCGGGACTATGGCTACACCTTC.

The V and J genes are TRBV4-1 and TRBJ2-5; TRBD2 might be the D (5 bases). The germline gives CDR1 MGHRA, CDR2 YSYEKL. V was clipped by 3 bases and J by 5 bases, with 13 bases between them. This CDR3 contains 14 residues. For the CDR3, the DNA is TGCGCCAGCAGCCAGCGACTACCCCGGGAGACCCAGTACTTC. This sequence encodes CASSQRLPRETQYF.

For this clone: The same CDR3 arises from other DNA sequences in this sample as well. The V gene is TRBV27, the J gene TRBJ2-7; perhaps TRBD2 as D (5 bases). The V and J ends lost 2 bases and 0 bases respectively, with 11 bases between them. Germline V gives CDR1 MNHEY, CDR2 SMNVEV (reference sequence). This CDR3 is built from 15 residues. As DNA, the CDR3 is TGTGCCAGCAGTTTAGGTCGGGGAAGCTCCTACGAGCAGTACTTC. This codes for CASSLGRGSSYEQYF.

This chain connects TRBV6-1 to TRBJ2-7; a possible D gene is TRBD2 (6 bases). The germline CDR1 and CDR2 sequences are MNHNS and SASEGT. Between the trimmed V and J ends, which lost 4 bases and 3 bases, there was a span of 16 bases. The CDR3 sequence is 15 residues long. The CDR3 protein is CASSVAGGVLYEQYF. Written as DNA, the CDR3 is TGTGCCAGCAGTGTAGCCGGGGGAGTCCTCTACGAGCAGTACTTC.

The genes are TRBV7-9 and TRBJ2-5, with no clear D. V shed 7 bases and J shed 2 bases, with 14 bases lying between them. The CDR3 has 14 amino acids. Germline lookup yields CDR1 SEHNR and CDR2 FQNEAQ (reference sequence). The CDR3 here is CASTPAQIQETQYF. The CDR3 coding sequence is TGTGCCAGCACTCCTGCCCAGATTCAAGAGACCCAGTACTTC. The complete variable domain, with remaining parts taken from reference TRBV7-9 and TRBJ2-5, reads DTGVSQNPRHKITKRGQNVTFRCDPISEHNRLYWYRQTLGQGPEFLTYFQNEAQLEKSRLLSDRFSAERPKGSFSTLEIQRTEQGDSAMYLCASTPAQIQETQYFGPGTRLLVL.

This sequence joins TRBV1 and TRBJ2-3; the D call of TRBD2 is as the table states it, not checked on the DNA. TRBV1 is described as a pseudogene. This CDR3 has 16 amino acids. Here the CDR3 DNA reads TGCACCAGCAGCCAAGAGGAGAGACTAGCAGTCGATACGCAGTATTTT. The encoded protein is CTSSQEERLAVDTQYF.

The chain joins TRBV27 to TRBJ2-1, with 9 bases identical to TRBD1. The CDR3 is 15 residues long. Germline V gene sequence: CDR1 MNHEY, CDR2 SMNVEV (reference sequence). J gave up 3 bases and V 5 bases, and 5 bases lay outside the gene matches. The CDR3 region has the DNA TGTGCCAGCAGTCAGGACAGGGGCTTCTACAATGAGCAGTTCTTC. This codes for CASSQDRGFYNEQFF.

The chain's CDR3 is CASSQGPQGDQPQHF. CDR3 DNA sequence: TGCGCCAGCAGCCAAGGCCCCCAGGGGGACCAGCCCCAGCATTTT. The chain combines TRBV4-1 with TRBJ1-5; 7 bases fit TRBD1. The CDR3 runs to 15 residues. The V gene's germline CDR1 is MGHRA and CDR2 YSYEKL. V shed 1 base and J 7 bases; nucleotides not matched to a gene: 7.

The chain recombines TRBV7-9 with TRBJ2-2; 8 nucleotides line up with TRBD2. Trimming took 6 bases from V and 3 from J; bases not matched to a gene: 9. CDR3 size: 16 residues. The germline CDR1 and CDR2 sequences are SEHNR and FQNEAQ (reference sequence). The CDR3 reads CASRDWSGSDTGELFF. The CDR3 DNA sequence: TGTGCCAGCAGAGACTGGAGCGGGAGCGACACCGGGGAGCTGTTTTTT.

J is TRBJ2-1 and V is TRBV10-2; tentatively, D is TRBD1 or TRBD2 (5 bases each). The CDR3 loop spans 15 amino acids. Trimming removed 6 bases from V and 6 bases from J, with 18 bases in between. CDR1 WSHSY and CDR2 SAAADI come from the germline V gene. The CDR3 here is CASRGESDTINEQFF. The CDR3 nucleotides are TGCGCCAGCAGGGGGGAGTCGGACACTATCAATGAGCAGTTCTTC.

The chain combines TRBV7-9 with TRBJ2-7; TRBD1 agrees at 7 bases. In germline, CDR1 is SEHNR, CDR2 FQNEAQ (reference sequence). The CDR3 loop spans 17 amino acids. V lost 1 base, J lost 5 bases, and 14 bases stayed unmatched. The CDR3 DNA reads TGTGCCAGCAGCTTAGGCCGGGTGACAGGGAAGAACAACGAGCAGTACTTC. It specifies CASSLGRVTGKNNEQYF.